Following are 17 T cell receptor beta chains from one sample sequenced in a study of circulating CD8 cells and anti-PD-1 response in melanoma. Using approximately 14 ng of total RNA, TCR libraries were made with the QIAseq Immune Repertoire TCR panel. TCRdb itself ran the reads through MiXCR, one entry per CDR3 protein. The sample consists of some 560 distinct CDR3 sequences, about 10% of them appearing once. Sorting of live CD3+CD8+TCRalphabeta+ cells by PD-1 and/or TIGIT gave four subsets. The starting material was CD8+ T cells from PBMCs, obtained at baseline or after one month of anti-PD-1 therapy (not recorded which). Source of these receptors: a human donor with melanoma.

V and J are TRBV2 and TRBJ1-1; 8 bases are a match to TRBD1. The CDR3 covers 16 residues. With 6 bases clipped from V and 4 bases from J, the junction kept 13 bases outside the gene matches. The germline CDR1 and CDR2 sequences are SNHLY and FYNNEI. The CDR3 DNA sequence: TGTGCCAGCAGGAAGTCTCTCGACAGGGGAGGCACTGAAGCTTTCTTT. This sequence encodes CASRKSLDRGGTEAFF.

This clonotype is deemed large. The rearrangement links TRBV19 to TRBJ1-5; D unresolved. Between the trimmed V and J ends, which lost 8 bases and 5 bases, there was a span of 10 bases. This CDR3 comprises 12 residues. Per germline, CDR1 LNHDA and CDR2 SQIVND (reference sequence). CDR3 sequence (DNA): TGTGCCAGTGATGAAATGGATCAGCCCCAGCATTTT. Translated, it gives CASDEMDQPQHF.

By frequency in the sample, this clonotype is medium-sized. The chain carries TRBV28 and TRBJ1-2; D is unclear. V was pared by 1 base and J by 6 bases, with 15 bases between. Germline loops: CDR1 MDHEN, CDR2 SYDVKM. This CDR3 contains 15 residues. CDR3: CASSLLISGPDGYTF. The CDR3 region has the DNA TGTGCCAGCAGTTTATTAATTTCCGGGCCGGATGGCTACACCTTC.

This clonotype has only a few counts. The chain uses TRBV19 and TRBJ1-2; D is uncertain. Trimming stripped 6 bases from V and 8 bases from J, with 13 bases between. Germline CDR1 is LNHDA and CDR2 is SQIVND (reference sequence). This CDR3 comprises 12 residues. CDR3 DNA: TGTGCCAGTAGGACGGCAGCTACGGGCTACACCTTC. It yields the protein CASRTAATGYTF.

This clonotype is large within its sample. The rearrangement links TRBV3-1 to TRBJ2-7; D might be TRBD1 (5 bases). The germline V and J ends were trimmed by 0 bases and 1 base, with 19 bases remaining between them. Germline V CDR1 and CDR2: LGHDT, YNNKEL (reference sequence). The CDR3 is made up of 18 amino acids. In nucleotides, the CDR3 is TGTGCCAGCAGCCAAGATCGGTTAGGGGTCAGGATATCCTACGAGCAGTACTTC. Translated: CASSQDRLGVRISYEQYF.

A note on this clonotype: One base separates it from a far larger clone, so it is likely a read error. The chain has TRBV21-1 and TRBJ2-1; the DNA was not used to check the table's D call, TRBD1. TRBV21-1 is a recognized pseudogene. The CDR3 contains 16 residues. The CDR3 region is CASTCLGQRARETQFF. The CDR3 bases are TGTGCCAGCACATGCCTTGGTCAGCGGGCGCGAGAGACCCAGTTCTTC.

Sample share makes this clonotype medium-sized. DNA of the CDR3: TGTGCCAGCAGTTTAATACGGGACTGGGACACAGATACGCAGTATTTT. Protein: CASSLIRDWDTDTQYF. The rearrangement uses TRBV27 and TRBJ2-3; the D gene is possibly TRBD2 (6 bases). Germline V CDR1 and CDR2: MNHEY, SMNVEV (reference sequence). This CDR3 region has 16 residues. The ends were cut back, 2 bases at V and 2 bases at J, with 14 bases in the middle.

By share of the sample, this clonotype is large (0.1 to 1%). The J gene is TRBJ1-5, the V gene TRBV24-1; D perhaps matches TRBD1 (5 bases). From germline, CDR1 is KGHDR and CDR2 SFDVKD. This CDR3 is built from 14 residues. The V gene lost 3 bases and the J gene lost 4 bases, with 9 bases spanning the gap. CDR3: CATSDPGLNQPQHF. DNA for the CDR3: TGTGCCACCAGTGATCCGGGGCTTAATCAGCCCCAGCATTTT.

This clonotype is labeled large. CDR3 in DNA: TGTGCCAGCAGCAAGGCATGGGGGGATTACGAGCAGTACTTC. Translating gives CASSKAWGDYEQYF. This sequence joins TRBV12-3 or TRBV12-4 and TRBJ2-7; TRBD2 might be the D (6 bases). V was trimmed by 6 bases and J by 4 bases, leaving 16 bases between them. The CDR3 spans 14 residues.

This clonotype is categorized as medium-sized. The chain joins TRBV12-3 or TRBV12-4 to TRBJ1-4; D not certain. The ends were cut back, 5 bases at V and 5 bases at J, with 12 bases in the middle. This CDR3 comprises 14 residues. CDR3 sequence (DNA): TGTGCCAGCAGTCGGGAGAGTCTAAATGAAAAACTGTTTTTT. This gives the protein CASSRESLNEKLFF.

Sample share makes this clonotype medium-sized. The rearrangement links TRBV10-3 to TRBJ2-1; D is undetermined. V was cut by 6 bases and J by 10 bases, with 13 bases left in between. Germline V gene lookup returns CDR1 ENHRY and CDR2 SYGVKD. The CDR3 extends over 12 amino acids. The CDR3 reads CAIRINKEEQFF. In DNA, the CDR3 is TGTGCCATCAGGATAAATAAGGAGGAGCAGTTCTTC.

Comments on this clonotype: This may stem from a read error, because a much larger clone lies one nucleotide away. The V gene is TRBV5-5, the J gene TRBJ2-1; the D gene could be TRBD1 or TRBD2 (5 bases each). Germline loops: CDR1 SGHKS, CDR2 YYEKEE (reference sequence). The CDR3 consists of 16 residues. V shed 6 bases and J shed 4 bases, with 20 bases lying between them. Here the CDR3 reads CASNFMGELTYNEQFF. The DNA of the CDR3 is TGTGCCAGCAACTTTATGGGGGAACTTACTTACAATGAGCAGTTCTTC.

A remark on this clonotype: This is likely an artifact of a read error, given a far larger clone one base away. The genes are TRBV19 and TRBJ2-1; 7 bases map to TRBD1. V trimming: 5 bases; J trimming: 10 bases; junction bases outside the gene matches: 8. The CDR3 totals 13 residues. Germline CDR1 and CDR2: LNHDA and SQIVND (reference sequence). DNA for the CDR3: TGTGCCAGTAGTTTGACAGGGATCTACGAGCAGTTCTTC. Translating gives CASSLTGIYEQFF.

This clonotype is classed as medium-sized. The rearrangement joins TRBV29-1 to TRBJ2-3; the match to TRBD1 covers 10 bases. V lost 6 bases to trimming and J lost 5 bases; unmatched junction nucleotides: 8. The CDR3 totals 14 residues. Germline CDR1 and CDR2: SQVTM and ANQGSEA. The CDR3 reads CSVAGTGAIDTQYF. The CDR3 bases are TGCAGCGTGGCCGGGACAGGGGCTATAGATACGCAGTATTTT.

The table lists this clonotype with a few counts. A much larger clone lies a single base off, so this may be a read error. The rearrangement uses TRBV24-1 and TRBJ2-7, with a possible D match to TRBD2 (6 bases). CDR1 KGHDR and CDR2 SFDVKD come from the germline V gene. The CDR3 loop spans 15 amino acids. The ends were cut back, 6 bases at V and 0 bases at J, with 14 bases in the middle. The CDR3 loop is CATSPAGSCSYEQYF. The CDR3 DNA is TGTGCCACCAGTCCGGCGGGGTCGTGCTCCTACGAGCAGTACTTC.

The rearrangement joins TRBV28 to TRBJ1-5; TRBD1 matches 9 bases. The CDR3 covers 15 residues. Per the germline V gene, CDR1 is MDHEN and CDR2 is SYDVKM. Unmatched junction bases numbered 4, after V lost 3 bases and J lost 4 bases. CDR3 residues: CASSFPGQGNQPQHF. The DNA for the CDR3 is TGTGCCAGCAGTTTCCCGGGACAGGGTAATCAGCCCCAGCATTTT.

This clonotype is large. This rearrangement joins TRBV6-2 or TRBV6-3 to TRBJ2-1; D is possibly TRBD1 (6 bases). Germline CDR1 MNHEY, CDR2 SVGEGT. V was trimmed by 0 bases and J by 5 bases, leaving 14 bases between them. CDR3 length equals 16 residues. The CDR3: CASSYSTTRGHNEQFF. For the CDR3, the DNA is TGTGCCAGCAGTTACTCGACTACCAGGGGACACAATGAGCAGTTCTTC.